The 25 T cell receptor beta chains below all came from one sample that was sequenced in a study of T-cell reconstitution after alpha-beta-depleted transplantation in children. Unique molecular identifiers were incorporated during preparation of the TCRbeta library. TCRdb re-called the PCR reads with MiXCR, one entry per CDR3 protein. This table has some 500,000 distinct CDR3 sequences, approximately 20% appearing once. Material: PBMCs from the stem cell graft donor, obtained from the stem cell graft. Receptor source: a human donor who donated a stem cell graft to a child with acute lymphoblastic leukemia.

The chain has TRBV16 and TRBJ2-7, with 8 nucleotides matching TRBD1. Losses at the gene ends were 4 bases for V and 6 bases for J; bases not matched to a gene: 5. The CDR3 totals 13 residues. Germline loops: CDR1 KGHSY, CDR2 FQNENV. CDR3 DNA: TGTGCCAGCAGCCCTAGGACAGGGCTCGAGCAGTACTTC. This encodes CASSPRTGLEQYF. Together with reference TRBV16 and TRBJ2-7, the CDR3 gives the full variable domain: GEEVAQTPKHLVRGEGQKAKLYCAPIKGHSYVFWYQQVLKNEFKFLISFQNENVFDETGMPKERFSAKCLPNSPCSLEIQATKLEDSAVYFCASSPRTGLEQYFGPGTRLTVT.

There are a few counts of this clonotype. The V gene is TRBV29-1, the J gene TRBJ2-5; a possible D gene is TRBD2 (5 bases). Germline lookup yields CDR1 SQVTM and CDR2 ANQGSEA. The CDR3 extends over 10 amino acids. The DNA of the CDR3 is TGCGGAGGAGGTGGAGAGACCCAGTACTTC. Translation gives CGGGGETQYF.

V and J are TRBV30 and TRBJ2-7; 10 bases map to TRBD1. V was clipped by 3 bases and J by 4 bases; unmatched bases: 6. Germline values: CDR1 GTSNPN, CDR2 SVGIG (reference sequence). The CDR3 has 14 amino acids. CDR3 coding DNA: TGTGCCTGGAGACTGACAGGGGGCGATTACGAGCAGTACTTC. Protein: CAWRLTGGDYEQYF.

In its sample, this clonotype was seen a few times. The genes are TRBV27 and TRBJ2-1; TRBD2 aligns across 7 bases. The ends lost 6 bases at V and 4 bases at J; junction bases unmatched: 9. Germline CDR1 and CDR2: MNHEY and SMNVEV (reference sequence). The CDR3 loop spans 15 amino acids. The DNA of the CDR3 is TGTGCCAGCAGGCCCCGGGGAGGGGTTTACAATGAGCAGTTCTTC. Translation gives CASRPRGGVYNEQFF.

The sample holds a few counts of this clonotype. The rearrangement joins TRBV5-1 to TRBJ2-2; D call uncertain. Trimming pared 1 base from V and 8 bases from J, leaving 6 bases between. From germline, CDR1 is SGHRS and CDR2 YFSETQ. This CDR3 region has 12 residues. The CDR3 sequence: CASSLLRGELFF. The CDR3 DNA is TGCGCCAGCAGCTTGTTGCGTGGGGAGCTGTTTTTT.

This clonotype showed up just a few times. This chain connects TRBV5-1 to TRBJ2-1; D may be TRBD2 (5 bases). The germline V and J ends were trimmed by 0 bases and 2 bases, with 12 bases remaining between them. CDR3 size: 16 residues. Germline CDR1 reads SGHRS; CDR2 reads YFSETQ. This chain's CDR3 is CASSLGYEGPYNEQFF. DNA of the CDR3: TGCGCCAGCAGCTTGGGGTACGAGGGCCCCTACAATGAGCAGTTCTTC.

This clonotype showed up just a few times. The V gene is TRBV3-1, the J gene TRBJ2-2; no definite D call. V lost 0 bases to trimming and J lost 5 bases, with 7 bases between them. Per the germline V gene, CDR1 is LGHDT and CDR2 is YNNKEL (reference sequence). The CDR3 is 14 amino acids. Here the CDR3 reads CASSQDPVTGELFF. CDR3 coding DNA: TGTGCCAGCAGCCAAGATCCAGTGACCGGGGAGCTGTTTTTT.

This clonotype was counted a few times. The chain carries TRBV10-3 and TRBJ2-7; D perhaps matches TRBD2 (7 bases). The CDR3 runs to 14 residues. Trimming removed 4 bases from V and 4 bases from J, with 14 bases in between. Germline values: CDR1 ENHRY, CDR2 SYGVKD. DNA for the CDR3: TGTGCCATCAGTGGTCGGGGAGGGGGATACGAGCAGTACTTC. Its translation is CAISGRGGGYEQYF.

This clonotype occurred a few times. The chain is built from TRBV18 and TRBJ1-1, with a possible D match to TRBD1 (6 bases). Between the trimmed V and J ends, which lost 3 bases and 0 bases, there was a span of 11 bases. There are 15 residues in the CDR3. CDR1 is KGHSH, CDR2 LQKENI, per germline. CDR3 loop: CASSPYGGLNTEAFF. Written as DNA, the CDR3 is TGTGCCAGCTCACCCTACGGGGGCCTGAACACTGAAGCTTTCTTT.

The chain uses TRBV6-9 and TRBJ2-5, with 7 bases identical to TRBD2. The length of the CDR3 is 15 residues. Germline CDR1 reads MNHGY; CDR2 reads SVAAGI. With V trimmed by 3 bases and J by 5 bases, 9 bases remained unmatched. The CDR3 protein is CASSYPDWGGETQYF. CDR3 DNA sequence: TGTGCCAGCAGTTACCCCGACTGGGGGGGGGAGACCCAGTACTTC.

The V call is TRBV19, the J call TRBJ1-3; maybe TRBD1 (5 bases). In germline, CDR1 is LNHDA, CDR2 SQIVND (reference sequence). V lost 9 bases to trimming and J lost 0 bases, with 9 bases between them. The CDR3 consists of 13 residues. The CDR3, as DNA: TGTGCCAGCGCGACAGTCTCTGGAAACACCATATATTTT. Translation gives CASATVSGNTIYF.

The rearrangement uses TRBV6-1 and TRBJ2-1; weak D call: TRBD2 (6 bases). This CDR3 is 16 amino acids long. Germline V lookup: CDR1 MNHNS, CDR2 SASEGT. Trimming shortened V by 8 bases and J by 4 bases, and 21 bases separated the two germline ends. CDR3 loop: CASYGRESKLYNEQFF. CDR3 DNA sequence: TGTGCCAGCTACGGGAGAGAGTCCAAGTTATACAATGAGCAGTTCTTC.

The chain recombines TRBV5-1 with TRBJ2-6; D gene uncertain. This CDR3 has 14 residues. Germline CDR1 SGHRS, CDR2 YFSETQ. Trimming pared 4 bases from V and 2 bases from J, leaving 7 bases between. The CDR3 spells CASSHRAGANVLTF. The CDR3 nucleotides read TGCGCCAGCAGCCATCGGGCTGGGGCCAACGTCCTGACTTTC.

This clonotype was detected a few times. The chain couples TRBV27 to TRBJ2-7; the match to TRBD2 covers 15 bases. The V and J ends lost 0 bases and 4 bases, in that order; junction bases with no gene match: 10. CDR1 and CDR2 (germline): MNHEY, SMNVEV (reference sequence). This CDR3 region has 19 residues. CDR3 amino acids: CASSLSPWTSGRANYEQYF. In nucleotides, the CDR3 is TGTGCCAGCAGTTTATCTCCTTGGACTAGCGGGAGGGCCAATTACGAGCAGTACTTC.

This clonotype was picked up a small number of times. This chain links TRBV6-1 with TRBJ1-4, with D perhaps matching TRBD1 (5 bases). Germline CDR1 and CDR2: MNHNS and SASEGT. This CDR3 has 15 residues. The germline V and J ends were trimmed by 2 bases and 7 bases, with 14 bases remaining between them. CDR3 in amino acids: CASSERVGEVEKLFF. The CDR3 DNA sequence: TGTGCCAGCAGTGAAAGGGTAGGGGAGGTTGAAAAACTGTTTTTT.

V is TRBV6-1 and J is TRBJ2-7, with D unclear. The CDR3 has 13 amino acids. Germline V CDR1 and CDR2: MNHNS, SASEGT. V gave up 6 bases and J gave up 5 bases, with 14 bases separating them. The CDR3 sequence is CASSPNWGDEQYF. CDR3 DNA: TGTGCCAGCAGCCCGAATTGGGGTGACGAGCAGTACTTC.

This chain joins TRBV20-1 and TRBJ2-2; D unclear. Between the trimmed V and J ends, which lost 0 bases and 5 bases, there was a span of 16 bases. Germline V gene data show CDR1 as DFQATT and CDR2 as SNEGSKA (reference sequence). The CDR3 is 16 amino acids. CDR3: CSARDGRVTRTGELFF. As DNA, the CDR3 is TGCAGTGCTAGAGATGGCCGAGTAACGAGGACCGGGGAGCTGTTTTTT.

V and J are TRBV5-1 and TRBJ1-3, with TRBD1 identical over 9 bases. V lost 0 bases to trimming and J lost 2 bases; unmatched junction nucleotides: 3. The CDR3 sequence is 16 residues long. Looked up from germline, CDR1 is SGHRS and CDR2 is YFSETQ. CDR3 DNA: TGCGCCAGCAGCTTGGCCGGGACAGGGACTGGAAACACCATATATTTT. Encoded protein: CASSLAGTGTGNTIYF. The full variable domain, its missing parts supplied by reference TRBV5-1 and TRBJ1-3, is KAGVTQTPRYLIKTRGQQVTLSCSPISGHRSVSWYQQTPGQGLQFLFEYFSETQRNKGNFPGRFSGRQFSNSRSEMNVSTLELGDSALYLCASSLAGTGTGNTIYFGEGSWLTVV.

The chain recombines TRBV5-1 with TRBJ2-3; TRBD2 aligns across 10 bases. The CDR3 is 15 amino acids. Looked up from germline, CDR1 is SGHRS and CDR2 is YFSETQ. V lost 0 bases and J lost 6; bases outside the gene matches: 4. The CDR3 DNA reads TGCGCCAGCAGCTTGGAGCCTAGCGGGAGTGATACGCAGTATTTT. Protein: CASSLEPSGSDTQYF. The whole variable domain, filled in from reference TRBV5-1 and TRBJ2-3, reads KAGVTQTPRYLIKTRGQQVTLSCSPISGHRSVSWYQQTPGQGLQFLFEYFSETQRNKGNFPGRFSGRQFSNSRSEMNVSTLELGDSALYLCASSLEPSGSDTQYFGPGTRLTVL.

This clonotype was observed a few times. The chain uses TRBV5-1 and TRBJ2-1, with unresolved D. V was shortened by 0 bases and J by 8 bases, with 15 bases between the two germline ends. Germline V gives CDR1 SGHRS, CDR2 YFSETQ. This CDR3 has 15 residues. The CDR3 here is CASSLEAATWHEQFF. In DNA form, the CDR3 reads TGCGCCAGCAGCTTGGAAGCCGCCACGTGGCATGAGCAGTTCTTC. Full variable domain (remainder filled in from reference TRBV5-1 and TRBJ2-1): KAGVTQTPRYLIKTRGQQVTLSCSPISGHRSVSWYQQTPGQGLQFLFEYFSETQRNKGNFPGRFSGRQFSNSRSEMNVSTLELGDSALYLCASSLEAATWHEQFFGPGTRLTVL.

The chain combines TRBV27 with TRBJ2-1; TRBD2 agrees at 10 bases. CDR1 and CDR2 (germline): MNHEY, SMNVEV (reference sequence). The CDR3 totals 16 residues. The J segment lost 8 bases and the V segment lost 2 bases, leaving 9 bases of the junction unmatched. The CDR3 DNA follows: TGTGCCAGCAGTTTAGGGGTAGCGGGAGGATACGATGAGCAGTTCTTC. Its translation is CASSLGVAGGYDEQFF.

V gene TRBV4-1 combines with J gene TRBJ2-1; the D call may be TRBD1 or TRBD2 (5 bases each). V lost 2 bases to trimming and J lost 5 bases, with 10 bases between them. The CDR3 consists of 14 residues. Germline values: CDR1 MGHRA, CDR2 YSYEKL. The CDR3 reads CASSQPRDHNEQFF. The CDR3 nucleotides are TGCGCCAGCAGCCAACCCCGGGACCACAATGAGCAGTTCTTC.

The chain carries TRBV2 and TRBJ1-5; D is unclear. V lost 0 bases and J lost 8, with 20 bases in between. CDR3 length: 17 residues. CDR1 is SNHLY, CDR2 FYNNEI, per germline. The CDR3 reads CASSEALYVSTVEPQHF. The CDR3 nucleotides read TGTGCCAGCAGTGAAGCGCTGTACGTTTCTACTGTGGAGCCCCAGCATTTT.

This chain connects TRBV12-3 or TRBV12-4 to TRBJ2-3, with a possible D match to TRBD2 (5 bases). The V and J ends lost 4 bases and 2 bases respectively, with 13 bases between them. The CDR3 is 15 amino acids. The CDR3 spells CASSSIGGDTDTQYF. The CDR3 DNA reads as TGTGCCAGCAGTTCGATTGGAGGTGACACAGATACGCAGTATTTT.

This clonotype was detected only a few times. The chain has TRBV20-1 and TRBJ2-2; 11 bases map to TRBD2. V gave up 6 bases and J gave up 3 bases; unmatched junction bases: 18. Germline V gene lookup returns CDR1 DFQATT and CDR2 SNEGSKA (reference sequence). The CDR3 is 19 amino acids. CDR3 sequence (DNA): TGCAGTGCCTCCCCGGGACTAGCGGAAGGGCATTTTGACACCGGGGAGCTGTTTTTT. It is translated as CSASPGLAEGHFDTGELFF.